These 3 T cell receptor beta chains originate from one sample sequenced in a study of cytomegalovirus exposure and HLA in healthy donors (dated by TCRdb to about 2017). The library was obtained by the immunoSEQ multiplex PCR assay. For the multiplex PCR, a mixture combining 60 forward primers for TCR Vbeta segments and 13 reverse primers for TCR Jbeta segments was used. As stored in TCRdb, this immuneACCESS dataset retains in-frame rearrangements with V and J assigned. A fraction of the clones does not appear; measured against another copy, unresolved V genes explain less than half of the discrepancy, and the remainder lacks a known reason. A total of 150,000 to 200,000 clones appear in this sample, 80% of them only once. The ten biggest clones cover approximately 4.5% of the sample. Source material: PBMCs. The source of these receptors is a man aged 25-45 years in good health and CMV-seronegative.

This clone showed up just once. J is TRBJ2-1 and V is TRBV10-3; 9 positions agree with TRBD2. J gave up 8 bases and V 5 bases, and 7 bases lay outside the gene matches. Looked up from germline, CDR1 is ENHRY and CDR2 is SYGVKD. The CDR3 totals 14 residues. CDR3 nucleotides: TGTGCCATCAGTTCTAGCGCGGGGGGGGATGAGCAGTTCTTC. This translates into CAISSSAGGDEQFF.

Comments on this clone: A junction end diverges from the germline sequence, so it may reflect a read error. The CDR3 reads CSSSLARQGGGYTF. The CDR3, as DNA: TGTTCCAGCAGCTTAGCGCGACAGGGAGGAGGCTACACCTTC. The V gene is TRBV7-9, the J gene TRBJ1-2; the match to TRBD1 covers 7 bases. Germline lookup yields CDR1 SEHNR and CDR2 FQNEAQ (reference sequence). This CDR3 contains 14 residues.

The rearrangement uses TRBV28 and TRBJ1-2, with a tentative D call TRBD1 (5 bases). This CDR3 is built from 11 residues. V was pared by 10 bases and J by 8 bases, with 14 bases between. Germline CDR1 and CDR2: MDHEN and SYDVKM. This CDR3 reads CAITGSGGYTF. CDR3 bases: TGTGCCATCACAGGATCAGGGGGCTACACCTTC.